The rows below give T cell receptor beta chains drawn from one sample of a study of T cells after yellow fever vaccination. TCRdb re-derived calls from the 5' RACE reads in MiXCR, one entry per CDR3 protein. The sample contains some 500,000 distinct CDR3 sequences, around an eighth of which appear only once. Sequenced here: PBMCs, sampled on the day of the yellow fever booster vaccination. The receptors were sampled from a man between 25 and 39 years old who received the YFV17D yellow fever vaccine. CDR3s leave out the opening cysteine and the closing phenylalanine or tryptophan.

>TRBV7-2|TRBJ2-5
ASSHSLAGGYFETQY
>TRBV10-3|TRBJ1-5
AISGGGQGQPQH
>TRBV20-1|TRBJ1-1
SAYQGANTEAF
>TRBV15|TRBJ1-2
ATSSPQGYGYT
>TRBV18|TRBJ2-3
ASSNEQGMTDTQY
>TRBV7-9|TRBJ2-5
ASSPTHEETQY
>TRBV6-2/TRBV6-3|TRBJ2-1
ASSYLLAGEQF
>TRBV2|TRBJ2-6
ASSGGFSGANVLT
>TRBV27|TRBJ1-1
ASSLKRPGGRMNTEAF
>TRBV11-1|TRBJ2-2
ASSLVLAAATGELF
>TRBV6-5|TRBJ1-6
ASSYGLPGDSPLH
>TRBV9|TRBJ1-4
ASSSSGARNEKLF
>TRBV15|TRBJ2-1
ATSRDHGLSSYNEQF
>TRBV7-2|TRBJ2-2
ASSLDYPRELF
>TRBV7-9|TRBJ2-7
ASSLTGDGSYEQY
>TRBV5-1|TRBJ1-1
ASSLGLQGDTEAF
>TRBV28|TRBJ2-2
ASRPPVLAGGQTGELF
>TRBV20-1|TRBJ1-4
SARDYLGGKLF
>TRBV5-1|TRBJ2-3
ASSLGQVTDTQY
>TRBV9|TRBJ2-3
ASSALRYSSTDTQY
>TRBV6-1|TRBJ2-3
ASSPGLFTDTQY
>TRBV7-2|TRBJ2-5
ASSLAGWGETQY
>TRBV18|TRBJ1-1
ASSGRSYNTEAF
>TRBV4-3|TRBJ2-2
ASSQGRAGILAGELF
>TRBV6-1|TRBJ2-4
ASSEPGLGNIQY
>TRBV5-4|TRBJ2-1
ASSQASGRLGEQF
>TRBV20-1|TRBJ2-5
SAGPETQY
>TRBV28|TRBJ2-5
ASSSSGRDLGVRVQETQY
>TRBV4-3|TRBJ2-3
ASSLTGQSTDTQY
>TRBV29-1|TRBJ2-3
SAESGSGDTQY
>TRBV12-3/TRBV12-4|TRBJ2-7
ASSFRRDGSYEQY
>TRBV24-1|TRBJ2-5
ATSDWSGETQY
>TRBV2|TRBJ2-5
VPRGFSGTQETQY
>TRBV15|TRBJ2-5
ATSRAAAQETQY
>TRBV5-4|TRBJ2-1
ACVAGNPSYNEQF
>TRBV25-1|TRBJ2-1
ASSERARGAEQF
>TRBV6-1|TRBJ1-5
ASTPTGRQPQH
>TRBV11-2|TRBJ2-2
ASSHRVRGLEGELF